The present T cell receptor beta chain was sequenced within a study of blood T cells in healthy people across ages. Whole-study findings and limits: Comparison with aged donors showed that long-lived donors had more naive CD4+ cells and higher diversity. Older individuals had lower TCR beta diversity per million T cells (the decline was roughly linear).

The use of a sample-barcoded 5' primer and a J-beta primer mix characterized a second PCR of roughly 6 to 11 cycles. No fewer than 3 million CDR3-containing paired-end reads came from each sample. TCRdb reprocessed the 5' RACE reads via MiXCR and lists one record per CDR3 protein. The sample lists about 620,000 distinct CDR3 sequences; about 50% were seen once. Donors ranged from about 6 to 90 years old and were healthy Caucasians in Russia. Comments on this clonotype: Its antigen is not identified.

Sequencing was performed on blood. The source is a woman of 80 years or more in good health.

The CDR3 loop is CASRGTEGSYGYTF. In DNA form, the CDR3 reads TGTGCCAGCAGAGGAACAGAAGGGAGCTATGGCTACACCTTC. This chain uses TRBV12-3 or TRBV12-4 with TRBJ1-2; the D is unclear. The CDR3 sequence is 14 residues long. V dropped 6 bases and J dropped 4 bases, with 15 bases sitting between them.